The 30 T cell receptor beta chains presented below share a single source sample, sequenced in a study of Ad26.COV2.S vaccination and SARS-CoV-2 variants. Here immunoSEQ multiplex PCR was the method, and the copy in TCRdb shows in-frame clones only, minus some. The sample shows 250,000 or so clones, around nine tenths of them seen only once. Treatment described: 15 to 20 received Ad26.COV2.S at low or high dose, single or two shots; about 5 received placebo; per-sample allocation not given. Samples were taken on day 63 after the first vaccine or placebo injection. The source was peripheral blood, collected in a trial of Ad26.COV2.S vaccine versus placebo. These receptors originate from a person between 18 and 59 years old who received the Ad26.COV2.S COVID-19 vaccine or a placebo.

The CDR3 protein is CAWSRIGELFF. CDR3 sequence (DNA): TGTGCCTGGAGTCGGATCGGGGAGCTGTTTTTT. This rearrangement joins TRBV30 to TRBJ2-2; no clear D gene. The ends were cut back, 2 bases at V and 7 bases at J, with 5 bases in the middle. Germline V gene lookup returns CDR1 GTSNPN and CDR2 SVGIG (reference sequence). The CDR3 extends over 11 amino acids.

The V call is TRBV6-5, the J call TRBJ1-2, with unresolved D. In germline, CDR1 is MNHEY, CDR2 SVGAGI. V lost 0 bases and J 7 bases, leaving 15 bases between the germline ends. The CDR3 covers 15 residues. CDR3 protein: CASSYSIHEGGGYTF. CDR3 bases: TGTGCCAGCAGTTACTCGATACACGAGGGAGGTGGCTACACCTTC.

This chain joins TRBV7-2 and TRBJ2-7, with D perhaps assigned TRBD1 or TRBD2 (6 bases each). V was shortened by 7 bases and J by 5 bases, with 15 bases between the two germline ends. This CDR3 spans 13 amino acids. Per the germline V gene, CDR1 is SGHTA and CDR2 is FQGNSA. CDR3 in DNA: TGTGCCAGCAACTGGGGGGCACGGGACGAGCAGTACTTC. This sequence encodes CASNWGARDEQYF.

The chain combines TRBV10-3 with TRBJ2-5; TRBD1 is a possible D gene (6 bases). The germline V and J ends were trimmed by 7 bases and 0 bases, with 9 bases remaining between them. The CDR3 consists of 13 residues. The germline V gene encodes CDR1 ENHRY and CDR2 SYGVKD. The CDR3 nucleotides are TGTGCCATCAATGGGGACAACCAAGAGACCCAGTACTTC. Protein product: CAINGDNQETQYF.

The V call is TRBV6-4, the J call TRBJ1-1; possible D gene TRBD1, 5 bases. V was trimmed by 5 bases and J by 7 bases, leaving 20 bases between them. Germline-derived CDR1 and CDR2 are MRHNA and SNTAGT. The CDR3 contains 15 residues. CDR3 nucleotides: TGTGCCAGCAGTCCCACGATTGACAGTCCCCATGAAGCTTTCTTT. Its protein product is CASSPTIDSPHEAFF.

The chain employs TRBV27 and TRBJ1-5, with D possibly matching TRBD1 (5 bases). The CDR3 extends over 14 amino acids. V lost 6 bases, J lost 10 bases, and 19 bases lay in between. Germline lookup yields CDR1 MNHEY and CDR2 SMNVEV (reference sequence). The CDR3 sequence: CASSLDSPLGPQHF. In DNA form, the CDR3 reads TGTGCCAGCAGCCTAGACAGTCCGTTGGGCCCCCAGCATTTT.

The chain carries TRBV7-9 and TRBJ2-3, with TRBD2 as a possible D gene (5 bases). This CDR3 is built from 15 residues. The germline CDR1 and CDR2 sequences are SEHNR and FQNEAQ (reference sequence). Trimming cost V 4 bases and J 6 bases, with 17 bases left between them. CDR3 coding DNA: TGTGCCAGCAGCTCCTCCGAAGGAGGCGGCGATACGCAGTATTTT. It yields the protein CASSSSEGGGDTQYF.

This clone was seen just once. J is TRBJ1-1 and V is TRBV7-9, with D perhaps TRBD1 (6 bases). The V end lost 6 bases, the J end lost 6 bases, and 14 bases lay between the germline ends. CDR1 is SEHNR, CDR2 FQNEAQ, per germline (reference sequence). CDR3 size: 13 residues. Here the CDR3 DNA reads TGTGCCAGCAGGCAGACAGGTCCCTCTGAAGCTTTCTTT. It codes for CASRQTGPSEAFF.

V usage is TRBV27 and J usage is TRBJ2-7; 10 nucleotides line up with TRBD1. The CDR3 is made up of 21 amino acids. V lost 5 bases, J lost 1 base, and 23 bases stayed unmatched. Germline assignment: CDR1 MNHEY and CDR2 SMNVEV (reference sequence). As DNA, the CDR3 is TGTGCCAGCAGTCCTAGGGCTATAGACAGGGGGCTGAGGACTTTGTCCTACGAGCAGTACGTC. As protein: CASSPRAIDRGLRTLSYEQYV.

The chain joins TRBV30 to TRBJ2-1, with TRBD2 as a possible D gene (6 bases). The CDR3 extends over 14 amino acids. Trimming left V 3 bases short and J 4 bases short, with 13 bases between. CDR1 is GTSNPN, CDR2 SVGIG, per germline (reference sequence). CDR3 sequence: CAWRHLGLYNEQFF. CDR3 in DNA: TGTGCCTGGAGACACCTGGGACTTTACAATGAGCAGTTCTTC.

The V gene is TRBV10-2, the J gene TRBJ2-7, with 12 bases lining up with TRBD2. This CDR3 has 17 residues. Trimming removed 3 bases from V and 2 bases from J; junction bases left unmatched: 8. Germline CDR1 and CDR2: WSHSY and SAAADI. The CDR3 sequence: CASSDPRTSGETYEQYF. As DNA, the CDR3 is TGCGCCAGCAGTGACCCCCGGACTAGCGGGGAGACCTACGAGCAGTACTTC.

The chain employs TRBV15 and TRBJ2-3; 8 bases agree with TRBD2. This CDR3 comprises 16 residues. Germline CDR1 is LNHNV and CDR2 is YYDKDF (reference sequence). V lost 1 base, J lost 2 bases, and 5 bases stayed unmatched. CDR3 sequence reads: CATSRGRAGDTDTQYF. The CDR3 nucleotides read TGTGCCACCAGCAGAGGAAGAGCGGGGGACACAGATACGCAGTATTTT. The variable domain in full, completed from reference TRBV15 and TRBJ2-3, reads DAMVIQNPRYQVTQFGKPVTLSCSQTLNHNVMYWYQQKSSQAPKLLFHYYDKDFNNEADTPDNFQSRRPNTSFCFLDIRSPGLGDTAMYLCATSRGRAGDTDTQYFGPGTRLTVL.

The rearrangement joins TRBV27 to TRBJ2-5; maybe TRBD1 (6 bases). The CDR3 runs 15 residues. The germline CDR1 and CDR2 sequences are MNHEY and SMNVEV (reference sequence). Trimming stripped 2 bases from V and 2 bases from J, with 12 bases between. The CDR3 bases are TGTGCCAGCAGTTTAATAGGGACACCACAAGAGACCCAGTACTTC. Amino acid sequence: CASSLIGTPQETQYF.

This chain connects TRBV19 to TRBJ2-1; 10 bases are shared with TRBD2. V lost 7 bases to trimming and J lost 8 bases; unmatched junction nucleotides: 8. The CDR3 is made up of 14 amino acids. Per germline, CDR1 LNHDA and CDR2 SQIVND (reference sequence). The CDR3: CASMGAGGLYEQFF. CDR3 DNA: TGTGCCAGTATGGGAGCGGGGGGGCTATATGAGCAGTTCTTC.

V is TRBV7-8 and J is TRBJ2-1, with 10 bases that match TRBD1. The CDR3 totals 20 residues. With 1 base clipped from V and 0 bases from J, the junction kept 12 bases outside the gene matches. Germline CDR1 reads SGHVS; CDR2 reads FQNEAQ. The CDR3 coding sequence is TGTGCCAGCAGCTTAGTTGTACGGGACAGGGGAGTGGGCTCCTACAATGAGCAGTTCTTC. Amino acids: CASSLVVRDRGVGSYNEQFF.

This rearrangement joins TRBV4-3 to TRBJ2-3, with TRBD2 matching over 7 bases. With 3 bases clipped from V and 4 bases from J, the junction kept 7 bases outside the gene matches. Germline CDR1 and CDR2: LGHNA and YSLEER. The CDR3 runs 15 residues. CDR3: CASSQVLAASDTQYF. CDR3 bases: TGCGCCAGCAGCCAGGTTCTAGCGGCCTCAGATACGCAGTATTTT.

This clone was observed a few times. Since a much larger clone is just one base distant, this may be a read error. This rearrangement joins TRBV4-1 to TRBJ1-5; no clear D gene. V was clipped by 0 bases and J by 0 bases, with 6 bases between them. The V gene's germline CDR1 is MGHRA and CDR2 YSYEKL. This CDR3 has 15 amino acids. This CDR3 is CASSQDRGSNQPQHF. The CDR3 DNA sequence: TGCGCCAGCAGCCAAGATCGGGGTAGCAATCAGCCCCAGCATTTT.

The CDR3 DNA reads as TGTGCCAGCAGGATGGACAGTTTCACTGAAGCTTTCTTT. Its translation is CASRMDSFTEAFF. The chain joins TRBV6-5 to TRBJ1-1; D possibly corresponds to TRBD1 (6 bases). The CDR3 runs to 13 residues. Germline CDR1 MNHEY, CDR2 SVGAGI. V lost 6 bases and J lost 4, with 12 bases in between.

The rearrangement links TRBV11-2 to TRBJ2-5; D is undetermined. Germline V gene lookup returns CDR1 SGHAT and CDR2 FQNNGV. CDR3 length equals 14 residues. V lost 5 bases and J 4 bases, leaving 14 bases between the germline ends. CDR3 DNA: TGTGCCAGCAGCCTACGACGGAGTAGAGAGACCCAGTACTTC. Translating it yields CASSLRRSRETQYF.

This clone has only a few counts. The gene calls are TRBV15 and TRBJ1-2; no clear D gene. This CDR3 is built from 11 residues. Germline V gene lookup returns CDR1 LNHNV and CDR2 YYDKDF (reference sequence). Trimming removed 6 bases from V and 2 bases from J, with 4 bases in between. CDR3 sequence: CATRQNYGYTF. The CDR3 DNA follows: TGTGCCACCAGACAAAACTATGGCTACACCTTC.

The CDR3 reads CASGKQGSYEQYF. CDR3 sequence (DNA): TGTGCCAGTGGGAAACAGGGATCCTACGAGCAGTACTTC. The J gene is TRBJ2-7, the V gene TRBV2, with TRBD1 as a possible D gene (6 bases). The ends were cut back, 9 bases at V and 1 base at J, with 13 bases in the middle. The germline V gene has CDR1 SNHLY and CDR2 FYNNEI. This CDR3 is built from 13 residues.

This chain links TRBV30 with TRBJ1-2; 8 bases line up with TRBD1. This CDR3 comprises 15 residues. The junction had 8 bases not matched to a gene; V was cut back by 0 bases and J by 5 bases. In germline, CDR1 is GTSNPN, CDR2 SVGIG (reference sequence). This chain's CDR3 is CAWSVEAGGGYGYTF. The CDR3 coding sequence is TGTGCCTGGAGTGTAGAGGCAGGGGGCGGTTATGGCTACACCTTC.

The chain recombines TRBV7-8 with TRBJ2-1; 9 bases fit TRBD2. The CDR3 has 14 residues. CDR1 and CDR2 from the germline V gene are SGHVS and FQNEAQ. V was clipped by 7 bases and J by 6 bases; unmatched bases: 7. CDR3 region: CASIRREGSNEQFF. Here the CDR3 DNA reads TGTGCCAGCATTAGGCGGGAGGGGAGCAATGAGCAGTTCTTC.

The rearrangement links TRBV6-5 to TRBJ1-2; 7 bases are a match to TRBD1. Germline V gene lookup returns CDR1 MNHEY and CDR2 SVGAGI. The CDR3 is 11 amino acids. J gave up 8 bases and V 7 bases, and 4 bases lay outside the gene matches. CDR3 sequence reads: CASKTGRGYTF. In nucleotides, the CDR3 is TGTGCCAGCAAGACAGGGCGGGGCTACACCTTC.

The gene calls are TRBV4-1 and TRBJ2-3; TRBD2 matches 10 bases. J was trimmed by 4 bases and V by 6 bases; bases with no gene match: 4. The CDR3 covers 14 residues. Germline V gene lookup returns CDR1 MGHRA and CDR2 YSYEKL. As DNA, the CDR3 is TGCGCCAGCAGTCTGGGACTAGCGTCAGATACGCAGTATTTT. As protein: CASSLGLASDTQYF.

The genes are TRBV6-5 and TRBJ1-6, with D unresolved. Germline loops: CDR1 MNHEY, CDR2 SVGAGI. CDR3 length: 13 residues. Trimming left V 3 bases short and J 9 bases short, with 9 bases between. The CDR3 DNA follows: TGTGCCAGCAGTTATATGAAGGGTTCACCCCTCCACTTT. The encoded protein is CASSYMKGSPLHF.

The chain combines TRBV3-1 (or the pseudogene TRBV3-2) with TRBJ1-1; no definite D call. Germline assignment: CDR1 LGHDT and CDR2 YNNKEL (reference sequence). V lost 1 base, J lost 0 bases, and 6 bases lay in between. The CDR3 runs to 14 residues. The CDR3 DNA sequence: TGTGCCAGCAGCCAAGTAGAGATGAACACTGAAGCTTTCTTT. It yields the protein CASSQVEMNTEAFF.

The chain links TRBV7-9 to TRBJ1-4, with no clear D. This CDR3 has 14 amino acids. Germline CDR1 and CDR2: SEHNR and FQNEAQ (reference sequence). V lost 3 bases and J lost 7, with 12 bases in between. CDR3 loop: CASSLGRHPEKLFF. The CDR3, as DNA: TGTGCCAGCAGCTTGGGTCGCCACCCTGAAAAACTGTTTTTT.

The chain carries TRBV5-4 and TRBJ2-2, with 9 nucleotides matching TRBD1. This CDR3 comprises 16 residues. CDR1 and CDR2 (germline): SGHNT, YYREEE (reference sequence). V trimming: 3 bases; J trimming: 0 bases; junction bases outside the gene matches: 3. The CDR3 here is CASSYGQGTNTGELFF. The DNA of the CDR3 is TGTGCCAGCAGCTACGGACAGGGGACGAACACCGGGGAGCTGTTTTTT.

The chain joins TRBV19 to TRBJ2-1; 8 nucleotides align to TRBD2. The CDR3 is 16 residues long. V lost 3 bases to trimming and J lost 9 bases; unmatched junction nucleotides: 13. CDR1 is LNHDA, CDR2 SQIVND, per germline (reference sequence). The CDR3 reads CASSISLAGQSGEQFF. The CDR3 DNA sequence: TGTGCCAGTAGTATTTCTCTAGCGGGCCAATCGGGTGAGCAGTTCTTC.